This T cell receptor (beta chain) was identified during a study of cytotoxic CD8 clonotypes in ibrutinib-treated CLL. Clones were read by immunoSEQ multiplex PCR, and TCRdb kept only the in-frame ones, dropping some. The sample shows hundreds of thousands of clones, about four fifths of them seen only once. With cryopreserved PBMCs as the source, around 2 micrograms of genomic DNA went to TCR beta libraries. Trimming cost V 5 bases and J 0 bases, with 11 bases left between them. The CDR3 consists of 15 residues. The germline V gene has CDR1 GTSNPN and CDR2 SVGIG (reference sequence). This specimen consisted of PBMCs, obtained after 12 months of ibrutinib treatment. The receptor comes from a human donor with chronic lymphocytic leukemia. The rearrangement joins TRBV30 to TRBJ1-6; D is possibly TRBD1 (5 bases). In nucleotides, the CDR3 is TGTGCCTGGTCGGGGGGGAGCTCCTATAATTCACCCCTCCACTTT. Translation: CAWSGGSSYNSPLHF.